What follows describes a single T cell receptor beta chain. Method: immunoSEQ multiplex PCR; TCRdb's copy keeps in-frame clones and lacks some. This sample yields 55,000 to 75,000 clones, of which about 91% are seen a single time; over 1.1% belongs to the top ten. The entry originates in a study of T cell changes during pregnancy in multiple sclerosis. The CDR3 length is 16 residues. Germline loops: CDR1 MNHNY, CDR2 SVGAGI (reference sequence). The germline V and J ends were trimmed by 2 bases and 2 bases, with 15 bases remaining between them. The chain employs TRBV6-6 and TRBJ2-5; maybe TRBD1 (6 bases). Source: peripheral blood, taken after pregnancy. This TCR was recovered from a female donor with multiple sclerosis, enrolled in a pregnancy study. DNA for the CDR3: TGTGCCAGCAGTTACGCCACCGGGACAAAACAAGAGACCCAGTACTTC. Protein sequence: CASSYATGTKQETQYF.